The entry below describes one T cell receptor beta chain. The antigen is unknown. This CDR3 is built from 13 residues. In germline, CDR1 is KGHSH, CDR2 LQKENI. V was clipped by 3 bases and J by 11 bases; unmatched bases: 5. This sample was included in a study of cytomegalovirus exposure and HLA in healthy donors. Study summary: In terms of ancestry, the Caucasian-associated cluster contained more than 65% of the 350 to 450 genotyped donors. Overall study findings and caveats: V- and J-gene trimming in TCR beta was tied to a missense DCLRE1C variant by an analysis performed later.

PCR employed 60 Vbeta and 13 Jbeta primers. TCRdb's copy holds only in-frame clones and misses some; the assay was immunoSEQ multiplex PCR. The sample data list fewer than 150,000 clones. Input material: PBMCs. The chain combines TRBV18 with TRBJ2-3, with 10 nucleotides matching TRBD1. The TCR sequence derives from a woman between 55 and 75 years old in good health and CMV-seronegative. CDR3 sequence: CASSPGQGLLQYF. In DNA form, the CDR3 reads TGTGCCAGCTCACCGGGACAGGGGCTGTTGCAGTATTTT.